This T cell receptor beta chain comes out of a study of memory CD4+ T cells and cytomegalovirus serostatus. Study summary: This sample comes from healthy Belgian adults, under 10 CMV seropositive, about 25 seronegative. Study results and caveats: Suggested: most of the CMV-linked TCR signature lies in CD4+ memory cells. CD4+ memory repertoires contained about two fifths of the roughly 150 reported CMV TCRbeta sequences.

This CDR3 region has 15 residues. The V gene end was trimmed by 8 bases and the J gene end by 5 bases; junction bases not matched to a gene: 9. CDR1 and CDR2 from the germline V gene are MNHEY and SMNVEV (reference sequence). Notes on this clone: Its antigen is still unknown.

Single viable CD3+CD4+CD8-CD45RO+ cells were sorted as the memory CD4+ T cells. Total CD4+ T cells were enriched by CD4 positive selection. The table came from immunoSEQ multiplex PCR; TCRdb's copy has only in-frame clones and leaves some out. The sample records 25,000 to 40,000 clones, about 75% being singletons. The chain uses TRBV27 and TRBJ1-6; 7 bases agree with TRBD1. Material for sequencing was memory CD4+ T cells from blood. This TCR came from an adult in good health and CMV-seronegative. Some clones in this sample may be carry-over from other donors' samples. Here the CDR3 reads CASRVTGTNNSPLHF. The DNA for the CDR3 is TGTGCCAGCCGTGTGACAGGGACAAATAATTCACCCCTCCACTTT.